This is a list of T cell receptor beta chains from one sample in a study of response to subunit inactivated influenza vaccine. TCRdb fed the RT-PCR reads into MiXCR, producing one record per CDR3 protein. Of roughly 650,000 distinct CDR3 sequences listed, about 15% were seen once; the top ten hold less than 9%. Sequencing used PBMCs from blood, obtained around 15 days before vaccination. These receptors all come from a man aged 50 or older who received an inactivated influenza vaccine. CDR3s include the opening cysteine and the closing phenylalanine or tryptophan. Fields, in order: D gene, clone size, J gene, V gene, CDR3 DNA, CDR3 protein. A D gene is named only where the DNA matches it firmly. Clone size is not always given. Where it is, it says once, few, many or a class for expanded clones.

NA,few,TRBJ2-1,TRBV24-1,TGTGCCACCAGTGATTTTCTCTACAATGAGCAGTTCTTC,CATSDFLYNEQFF
TRBD1,few,TRBJ2-7,TRBV29-1,TGCAGCGTTGAAGATAGGGACAGGGGCTCCTACGAGCAGTACTTC,CSVEDRDRGSYEQYF
TRBD1,few,TRBJ2-4,TRBV20-1,TGCAGTGCTAGAGTGACAGGGGAAAACATTCAGTACTTC,CSARVTGENIQYF
NA,NA,TRBJ2-7,TRBV20-1,TGCAGTGCTAGAGATGGACATGCAACCTACGAGCAGTACTTC,CSARDGHATYEQYF
NA,NA,TRBJ2-5,TRBV25-1,TGTGTCAGCAGTGATCCTAGCACACAAGAGACCCAGTACTTC,CVSSDPSTQETQYF
NA,NA,TRBJ2-1,TRBV28,TGTGCCAGCAAAAGGGCTAGCTCCTACAATGAGCAGTTCTTC,CASKRASSYNEQFF
NA,many,TRBJ1-6,TRBV20-1,TGCAGTGCTAGAGTGTTTGCGGGACCGAGTAATTCACCCCTCCACTTT,CSARVFAGPSNSPLHF
NA,NA,TRBJ1-4,TRBV15,TGTGCCACCAGCAGAGATGGGAGGATCTTGGGGGAAAAACTGTTTTTT,CATSRDGRILGEKLFF
NA,few,TRBJ2-7,TRBV28,TGTGCCAGCAAGTCGCATAGCATATCCTACGAGCAGTACTTC,CASKSHSISYEQYF
TRBD2,NA,TRBJ2-7,TRBV28,TGTGCCAGCAGTTTCCACACTAGCGGGGCTACTTACGAGCAGTACTTC,CASSFHTSGATYEQYF
NA,NA,TRBJ2-1,TRBV12-3/TRBV12-4,TGTGCCAGCAGCCCAGTCGGGGGATCCTACAATGAGCAGTTCTTC,CASSPVGGSYNEQFF
NA,few,TRBJ1-2,TRBV4-2,TGTGCCAGCAGCCAAGATCGGGCAGGAACCTATGGCTACACCTTC,CASSQDRAGTYGYTF
NA,few,TRBJ2-1,TRBV18,TGTGCCAGCTCACTTGGTTTTGGACTGATGCCCTACAATGAGCAGTTCTTC,CASSLGFGLMPYNEQFF
TRBD2,few,TRBJ2-3,TRBV6-2/TRBV6-3,TGTGCCAGCAGCCGAGGACTAGCGGGAGTTGAAGATACGCAGTATTTT,CASSRGLAGVEDTQYF
TRBD1,few,TRBJ1-2,TRBV7-9,TGTGCCAGCAGCTCCCAGGGGGGTAACATCTATGGCTACACCTTC,CASSSQGGNIYGYTF
NA,NA,TRBJ1-1,TRBV4-3,TGCGCCAGCAGCCAAAGCCCGGACCCTAACACTGAAGCTTTCTTT,CASSQSPDPNTEAFF
NA,few,TRBJ2-7,TRBV21-1,TGTGCCAGCAGCAAAGAGGGACCACCCTACGAGCAGTACTTC,CASSKEGPPYEQYF
NA,many,TRBJ1-1,TRBV12-3/TRBV12-4,TGTGCCAGCACCTCCCACGGACAGCATAAAGCTTTCTTT,CASTSHGQHKAFF
NA,few,TRBJ2-7,TRBV5-6,TGTGCCAGCAACTGGACCGGGAACTACGAGCAGTACTTC,CASNWTGNYEQYF
NA,NA,TRBJ2-7,TRBV2,TGTGCCAGCAGTCCCGGGACTGCTGCCTACGAGCAGTACTTC,CASSPGTAAYEQYF
NA,many,TRBJ2-2,TRBV7-9,TGTGCCAGCAGCAACGGTCTATACGGCGACACCGGGGAGCTGTTTTTT,CASSNGLYGDTGELFF
TRBD2,NA,TRBJ2-3,TRBV15,TGTGCCACCAGCAAGCGGGGCCCTTTAAGGGGGCAGTATTTT,CATSKRGPLRGQYF
TRBD1,few,TRBJ1-5,TRBV12-3/TRBV12-4,TGTGCCAGCAGGACAGGGGGGGTTAGCAATCAGCCCCAGCATTTT,CASRTGGVSNQPQHF
NA,NA,TRBJ2-7,TRBV28,TGTGCCAGCAGTTTACAGCGTGCCTACGAGCAGTACTTC,CASSLQRAYEQYF
NA,few,TRBJ2-1,TRBV29-1,TGCAGCGTTGAAGAAAGCCAAGGCAATGAGCAGTTCTTC,CSVEESQGNEQFF
NA,NA,TRBJ1-2,TRBV5-1,TGCGCCAGCAGCTTGGATTGGGGACCCAAAGGCTACACCTTC,CASSLDWGPKGYTF
TRBD2,NA,TRBJ2-7,TRBV30,TGTGCCTGGAGTCCCATGCTAGCGGGATTATACGAGCAGTACTTC,CAWSPMLAGLYEQYF
NA,NA,TRBJ2-3,TRBV6-6,TGTGCCAGCAGTTGGATGCCAGATACGCAGTATTTT,CASSWMPDTQYF
TRBD2,many,TRBJ2-1,TRBV6-2/TRBV6-3,TGTGCCAGCAGTACTCGACTAGCGGGATACTCCTACAATGAGCAGTTCTTC,CASSTRLAGYSYNEQFF
TRBD1,many,TRBJ1-1,TRBV30,TGTGCCTGGAGGGACAGGGTGTACACTGAAGCTTTCTTT,CAWRDRVYTEAFF